This TCR beta chain appears in the sequencing data of a study of neurological immune-mediated disorders. Study-wide results and caveats: Subjects shared no identical expanded-clone CDR3 amino acid sequences, suggesting private TCR-beta repertoires in all groups.

This clonotype was seen ten or more times. The target antigen is unknown. As for the cDNA, it was generated by 5'RACE with 10-nucleotide random UMIs. Sequencing of 15-18 subjects in each run yielded over 180 million TCR-beta sequences. TCRdb processed the 5' RACE reads anew with MiXCR; each CDR3 protein has one entry. The table shows around 58,000 distinct CDR3 sequences, with 3% to 4% occurring only once. The CDR3 spans 14 residues. The germline gives CDR1 DFQATT, CDR2 SNEGSKA (reference sequence). The ends were cut back, 5 bases at V and 9 bases at J, with 20 bases in the middle. This TCR derives from an older woman with multiple sclerosis. The material sequenced was PBMCs. The chain has TRBV20-1 and TRBJ2-1, with D maybe TRBD1 (5 bases). The CDR3 nucleotides are TGCAGTGCTGAGCATATAGGGGTCATACGTGAGCAGTTCTTC. This translates into CSAEHIGVIREQFF.